A selection of T cell receptor beta chains follows, all from one sample in a study of CD8 T cells in ankylosing spondylitis. TCRdb redid the calling of the 5' RACE reads with MiXCR, one entry per CDR3 protein. The sample shows about 800,000 distinct CDR3 sequences, roughly 12% of them seen only once. Sequenced sample: blood, either unsorted or a sorted T cell fraction (not recorded which). These TCRs come from a male donor with ankylosing spondylitis. Each CDR3 is given with its conserved first and last residue.

v_call,j_call,cdr3_aa
TRBV27,TRBJ2-3,CASSFLGGAVEQYF
TRBV7-2,TRBJ2-3,CASGLAGGEDTQYF
TRBV20-1,TRBJ1-4,CSARDQAAAGARLFF
TRBV19,TRBJ2-1,CASSISSGDEQFF
TRBV20-1,TRBJ1-1,CSARDVGQYNTEAFF
TRBV29-1,TRBJ1-2,CSVSQGRSYGYTF
TRBV7-2,TRBJ2-6,CASSFDRSSGANVLTF
TRBV5-1,TRBJ1-2,CASSLTRDNYGYTF
TRBV6-1,TRBJ2-7,CASRWSAAQSYEQYF
TRBV3-1,TRBJ1-2,CASSQGGTGAGGGYTF
TRBV5-1,TRBJ2-3,CASTLGTAELTDTQYF
TRBV20-1,TRBJ1-1,CSARLTGGNTEAFF
TRBV20-1,TRBJ2-2,CSAVTGGGRELFF
TRBV28,TRBJ1-1,CASSPRTALGTEAFF
TRBV20-1,TRBJ1-1,CSARIQARNTEAFF
TRBV7-2,TRBJ2-2,CASSPARLRANTGELFF
TRBV27,TRBJ2-3,CASSSWSRGDTQYF
TRBV5-5,TRBJ2-1,CASSFRGQGPYNEQFF
TRBV6-1,TRBJ2-5,CASRRAGGLETQYF
TRBV10-3,TRBJ2-1,CAISVAGTSYNEQFF
TRBV28,TRBJ2-1,CASRTVGVDEQFF
TRBV7-2,TRBJ1-1,CASSFNLATVNTEAFF
TRBV6-5,TRBJ1-1,CASSYRRGVNTEAFF
TRBV5-1,TRBJ1-1,CASSLENLNTEAFF
TRBV6-1,TRBJ2-1,CASRLGGDNEQFF
TRBV9,TRBJ2-5,CASSAERNQETQYF
TRBV4-3,TRBJ2-3,CASSQARAATDTQYF
TRBV11-2,TRBJ1-4,CASSLDLSATNEKLFF
TRBV18,TRBJ2-3,CASSPPVVKTDTQYF
TRBV24-1,TRBJ2-5,CATSGGGDQETQYF
TRBV5-1,TRBJ2-7,CASSPNRGYEQYF
TRBV24-1,TRBJ2-3,CATSALAGGGDTQYF
TRBV7-2,TRBJ1-1,CASSLLHPLNTEAFF
TRBV4-1,TRBJ2-5,CASSQVAHLGETQYF
TRBV20-1,TRBJ1-4,CSARRGYFSNEKLFF
TRBV6-2/TRBV6-3,TRBJ2-3,CASSFGDATDTQYF
TRBV6-5,TRBJ2-5,CASSYSQLETQYF
TRBV7-9,TRBJ2-5,CASRIAGQETQYF
TRBV20-1,TRBJ2-1,CSARGSSGDSSYNEQFF
TRBV15,TRBJ2-7,CATSLGVDYEQYF
TRBV6-2/TRBV6-3,TRBJ2-1,CASLADYYNEQFF
TRBV20-1,TRBJ2-3,CSARDIRLESTDTQYF